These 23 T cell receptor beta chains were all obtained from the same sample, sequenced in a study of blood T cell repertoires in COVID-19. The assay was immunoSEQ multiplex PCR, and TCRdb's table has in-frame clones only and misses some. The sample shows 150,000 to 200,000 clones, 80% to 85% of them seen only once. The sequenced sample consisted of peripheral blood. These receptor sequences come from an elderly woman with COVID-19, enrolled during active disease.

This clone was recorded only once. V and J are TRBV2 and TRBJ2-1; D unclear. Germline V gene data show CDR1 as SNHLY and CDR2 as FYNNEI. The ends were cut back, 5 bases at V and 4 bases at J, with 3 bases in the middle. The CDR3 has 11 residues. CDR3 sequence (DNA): TGTGCCAGCAGTATATACAATGAGCAGTTCTTC. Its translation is CASSIYNEQFF.

The CDR3 spells CASSRQGAKNTEAFF. As DNA, the CDR3 is TGTGCCAGCAGCCGACAGGGGGCGAAGAACACTGAAGCTTTCTTT. This chain uses TRBV3-1 (or the pseudogene TRBV3-2) with TRBJ1-1; 10 bases are a match to TRBD1. Germline CDR1 LGHDT, CDR2 YNNKEL (reference sequence). Unmatched junction bases numbered 3, after V lost 4 bases and J lost 1 base. The CDR3 totals 15 residues.

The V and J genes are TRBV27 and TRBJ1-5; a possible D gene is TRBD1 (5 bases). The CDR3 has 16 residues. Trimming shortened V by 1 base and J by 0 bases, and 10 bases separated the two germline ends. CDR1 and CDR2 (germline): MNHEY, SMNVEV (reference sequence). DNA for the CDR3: TGTGCCAGCAGTTTATGGGGGGAAAGTAGCAATCAGCCCCAGCATTTT. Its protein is CASSLWGESSNQPQHF.

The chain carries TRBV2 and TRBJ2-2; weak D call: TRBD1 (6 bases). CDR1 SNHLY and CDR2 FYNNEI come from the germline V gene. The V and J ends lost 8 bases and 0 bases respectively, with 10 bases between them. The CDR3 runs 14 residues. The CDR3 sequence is CASGRTANTGELFF. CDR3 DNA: TGTGCCAGCGGAAGGACAGCGAACACCGGGGAGCTGTTTTTT.

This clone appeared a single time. This CDR3 is CASSSRGQGGSPLHF. The DNA of the CDR3 is TGTGCCAGCAGTTCCAGGGGGCAAGGAGGTTCACCCCTCCACTTT. This chain connects TRBV6-6 to TRBJ1-6; 8 nucleotides line up with TRBD1. The CDR3 is 15 residues long. With V trimmed by 4 bases and J by 9 bases, 8 bases remained unmatched. Germline V gives CDR1 MNHNY, CDR2 SVGAGI (reference sequence).

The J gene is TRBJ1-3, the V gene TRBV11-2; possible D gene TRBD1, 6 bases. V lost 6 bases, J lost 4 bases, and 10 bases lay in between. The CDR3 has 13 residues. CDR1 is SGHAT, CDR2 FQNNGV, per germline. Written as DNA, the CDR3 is TGTGCCAGCAGACAAGGACAGGGAAACACCATATATTTT. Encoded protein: CASRQGQGNTIYF.

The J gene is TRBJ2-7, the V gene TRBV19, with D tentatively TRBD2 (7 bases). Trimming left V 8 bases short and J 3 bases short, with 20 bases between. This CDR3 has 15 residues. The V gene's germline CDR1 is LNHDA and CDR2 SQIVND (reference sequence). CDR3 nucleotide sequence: TGTGCCAGTCGTCCCAGGGGAGGGACTTTCTACGAGCAGTACTTC. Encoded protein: CASRPRGGTFYEQYF.

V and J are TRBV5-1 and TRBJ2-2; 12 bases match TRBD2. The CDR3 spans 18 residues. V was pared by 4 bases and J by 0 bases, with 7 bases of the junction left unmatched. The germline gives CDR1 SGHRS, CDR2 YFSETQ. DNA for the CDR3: TGCGCCAGCAGCCCGATGACTAGCGGGGGCGCGAACACCGGGGAGCTGTTTTTT. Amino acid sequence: CASSPMTSGGANTGELFF.

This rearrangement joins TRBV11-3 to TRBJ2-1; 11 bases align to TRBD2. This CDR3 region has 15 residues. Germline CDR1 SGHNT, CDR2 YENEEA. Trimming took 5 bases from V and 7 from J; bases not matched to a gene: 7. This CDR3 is CASSLRLAGLNEQFF. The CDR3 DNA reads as TGTGCCAGCAGCCTCCGACTAGCGGGGTTGAATGAGCAGTTCTTC.

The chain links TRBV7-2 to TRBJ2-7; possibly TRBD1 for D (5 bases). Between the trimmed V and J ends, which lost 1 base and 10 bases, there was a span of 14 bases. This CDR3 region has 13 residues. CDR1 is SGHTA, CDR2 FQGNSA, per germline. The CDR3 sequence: CASSLETGTKQYF. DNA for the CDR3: TGTGCCAGCAGCTTAGAAACAGGAACTAAACAGTACTTC.

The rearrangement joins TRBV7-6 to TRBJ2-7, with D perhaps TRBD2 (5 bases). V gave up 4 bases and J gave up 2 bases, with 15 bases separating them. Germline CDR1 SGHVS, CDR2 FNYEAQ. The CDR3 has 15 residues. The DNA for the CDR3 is TGTGCCAGCAGCTCCGCCGCGGGTCCTGCCTACGAGCAGTACTTC. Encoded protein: CASSSAAGPAYEQYF.

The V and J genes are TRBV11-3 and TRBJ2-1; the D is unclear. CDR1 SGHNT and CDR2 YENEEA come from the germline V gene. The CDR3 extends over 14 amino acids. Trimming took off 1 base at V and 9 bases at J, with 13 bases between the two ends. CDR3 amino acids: CASSLGAPGSEQFF. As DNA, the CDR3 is TGTGCCAGCAGCTTAGGGGCGCCTGGGTCTGAGCAGTTCTTC.

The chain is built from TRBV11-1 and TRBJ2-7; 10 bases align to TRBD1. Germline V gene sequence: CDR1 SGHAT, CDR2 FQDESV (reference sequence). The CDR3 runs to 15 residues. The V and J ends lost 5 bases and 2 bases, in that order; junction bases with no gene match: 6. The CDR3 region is CASSARTGGAYEQYF. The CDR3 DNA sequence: TGTGCCAGCAGCGCAAGGACAGGGGGGGCCTACGAGCAGTACTTC.

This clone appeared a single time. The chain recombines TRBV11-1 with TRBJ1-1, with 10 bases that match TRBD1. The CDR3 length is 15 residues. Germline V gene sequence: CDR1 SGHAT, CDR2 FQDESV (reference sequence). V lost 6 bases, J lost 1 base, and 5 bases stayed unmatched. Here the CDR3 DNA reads TGTGCCAGCAGACGAAGGGACAGGGGGAACACTGAAGCTTTCTTT. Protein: CASRRRDRGNTEAFF. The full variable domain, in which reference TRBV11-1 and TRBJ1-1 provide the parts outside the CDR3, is EAEVAQSPRYKITEKSQAVAFWCDPISGHATLYWYRQILGQGPELLVQFQDESVVDDSQLPKDRFSAERLKGVDSTLKIQPAELGDSAMYLCASRRRDRGNTEAFFGQGTRLTVV.

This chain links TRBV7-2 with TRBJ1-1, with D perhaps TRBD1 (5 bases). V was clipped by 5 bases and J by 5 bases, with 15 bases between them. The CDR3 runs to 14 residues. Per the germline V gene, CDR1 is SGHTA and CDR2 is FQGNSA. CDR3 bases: TGTGCCAGCAGCCTGCAGGGAGGGGCGACTGAAGCTTTCTTT. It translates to CASSLQGGATEAFF.

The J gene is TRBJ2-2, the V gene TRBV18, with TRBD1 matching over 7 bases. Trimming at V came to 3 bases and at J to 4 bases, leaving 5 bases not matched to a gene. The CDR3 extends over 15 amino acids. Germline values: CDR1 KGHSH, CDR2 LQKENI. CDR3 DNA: TGTGCCAGCTCACCGTCACAGGGGACCACCGGGGAGCTGTTTTTT. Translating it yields CASSPSQGTTGELFF.

The CDR3 region is CASRPTGTSPLHF. CDR3 in DNA: TGCGCCAGCCGCCCGACAGGGACATCACCCCTCCACTTT. This rearrangement joins TRBV5-1 to TRBJ1-6; 7 bases align to TRBD1. Germline loops: CDR1 SGHRS, CDR2 YFSETQ. CDR3 length: 13 residues. V lost 7 bases and J lost 10; bases outside the gene matches: 8.

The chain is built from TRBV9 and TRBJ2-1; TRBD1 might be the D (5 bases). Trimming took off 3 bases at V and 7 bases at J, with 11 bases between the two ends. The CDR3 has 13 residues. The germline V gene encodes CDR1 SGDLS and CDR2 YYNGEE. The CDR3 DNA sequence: TGTGCCAGCAGCGGAGGACATTTTAATGAGCAGTTCTTC. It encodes CASSGGHFNEQFF.

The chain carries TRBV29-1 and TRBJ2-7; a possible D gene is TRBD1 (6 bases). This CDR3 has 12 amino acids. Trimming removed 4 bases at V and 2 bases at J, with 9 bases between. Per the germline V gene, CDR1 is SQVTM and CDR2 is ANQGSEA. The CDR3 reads CSVARGPYEQYF. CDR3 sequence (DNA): TGCAGCGTTGCCAGGGGACCCTACGAGCAGTACTTC.

The CDR3 region has the DNA TGTGCCAGCAGCCCGACTCCGGGGACAGATACGCAGTATTTT. The encoded protein is CASSPTPGTDTQYF. The V and J genes are TRBV5-4 and TRBJ2-3; perhaps TRBD2 as D (5 bases). The CDR3 is made up of 14 amino acids. Germline loops: CDR1 SGHNT, CDR2 YYREEE (reference sequence). The V gene lost 4 bases and the J gene lost 3 bases, with 12 bases spanning the gap.

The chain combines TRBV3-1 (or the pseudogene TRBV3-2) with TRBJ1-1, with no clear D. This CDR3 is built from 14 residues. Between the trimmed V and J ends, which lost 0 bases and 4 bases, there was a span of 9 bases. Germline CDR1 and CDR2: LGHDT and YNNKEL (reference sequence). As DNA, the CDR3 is TGTGCCAGCAGCCAAGACAGGTGGGCCACTGAAGCTTTCTTT. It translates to CASSQDRWATEAFF.

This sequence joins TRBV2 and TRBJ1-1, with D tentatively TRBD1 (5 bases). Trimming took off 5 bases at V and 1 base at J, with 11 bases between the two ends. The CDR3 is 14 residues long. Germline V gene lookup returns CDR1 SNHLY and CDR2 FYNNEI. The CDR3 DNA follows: TGTGCCAGCAGTAGTCGCAGGGAGAACACTGAAGCTTTCTTT. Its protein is CASSSRRENTEAFF.

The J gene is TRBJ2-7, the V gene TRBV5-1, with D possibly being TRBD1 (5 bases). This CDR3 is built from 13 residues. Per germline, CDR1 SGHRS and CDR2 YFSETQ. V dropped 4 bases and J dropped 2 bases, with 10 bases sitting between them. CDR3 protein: CASSNQGAYEQYF. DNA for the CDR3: TGCGCCAGCAGCAATCAGGGTGCCTACGAGCAGTACTTC.